These 30 T cell receptor beta chains were sequenced from one sample in a study of cytomegalovirus exposure and HLA in healthy donors. The PCR employed 60 Vbeta primers together with 13 Jbeta primers. Assay used: immunoSEQ multiplex PCR; TCRdb lists only in-frame clones, some missing. The sample has roughly 150,000 clones; approximately 85% are singletons. Sequenced material: PBMCs. These receptors originate from a girl aged 2-10 years in good health and CMV-seropositive.

The chain combines TRBV30 with TRBJ2-2, with D unresolved. The CDR3 is 11 amino acids. V was shortened by 3 bases and J by 5 bases, with 4 bases between the two germline ends. Germline V gives CDR1 GTSNPN, CDR2 SVGIG (reference sequence). CDR3 sequence reads: CAWSATGELFF. CDR3 in DNA: TGTGCCTGGAGCGCGACCGGGGAGCTGTTTTTT. Filled out from reference TRBV30 and TRBJ2-2, the complete variable domain reads SQTIHQWPATLVQPVGSPLSLECTVEGTSNPNLYWYRQAAGRGLQLLFYSVGIGQISSEVPQNLSASRPQDRQFILSSKKLLLSDSGFYLCAWSATGELFFGEGSRLTVL.

The V call is TRBV9, the J call TRBJ2-5, with 10 bases identical to TRBD2. Trimming took 3 bases from V and 4 from J; bases not matched to a gene: 12. The CDR3 length is 17 residues. Germline CDR1 SGDLS, CDR2 YYNGEE. Written as DNA, the CDR3 is TGTGCCAGCAGCGCCGGAGTTAGCGGGAGGCGTGGAGAGACCCAGTACTTC. Residues: CASSAGVSGRRGETQYF.

The sample holds a few counts of this clone. V usage is TRBV29-1 and J usage is TRBJ1-3; weak D call: TRBD1 (5 bases). The CDR3 runs 17 residues. Looked up from germline, CDR1 is SQVTM and CDR2 is ANQGSEA. V dropped 4 bases and J dropped 0 bases, with 19 bases sitting between them. CDR3 sequence: CSVGEGSLLISGNTIYF. In nucleotides, the CDR3 is TGCAGCGTTGGGGAGGGGTCCCTACTTATCTCTGGAAACACCATATATTTT.

The sample holds one count of this clone. The V and J genes are TRBV7-3 and TRBJ2-5; 10 bases match TRBD2. Looked up from germline, CDR1 is SGHTA and CDR2 is FQGTGA. CDR3 length: 15 amino acids. The junction had 7 bases not matched to a gene; V was cut back by 5 bases and J by 4 bases. The CDR3 reads CASSRGSGRGETQYF. CDR3 bases: TGTGCCAGCAGCCGTGGGAGCGGGAGGGGAGAGACCCAGTACTTC.

The CDR3 loop reads CASSPTGEPYEQYF. The CDR3 DNA follows: TGTGCCAGCTCACCAACGGGAGAGCCCTACGAGCAGTACTTC. This chain joins TRBV18 and TRBJ2-7; possibly TRBD2 for D (6 bases). Trimming pared 2 bases from V and 2 bases from J, leaving 10 bases between. This CDR3 spans 14 amino acids. Germline CDR1 KGHSH, CDR2 LQKENI. Variable domain in full (rest from reference TRBV18 and TRBJ2-7): NAGVMQNPRHLVRRRGQEARLRCSPMKGHSHVYWYRQLPEEGLKFMVYLQKENIIDESGMPKERFSAEFPKEGPSILRIQQVVRGDSAAYFCASSPTGEPYEQYFGPGTRLTVT.

The rearrangement uses TRBV6-1 and TRBJ2-7; the D gene is possibly TRBD1 (5 bases). V lost 7 bases, J lost 2 bases, and 9 bases lay in between. The CDR3 is 12 residues long. Germline V gene lookup returns CDR1 MNHNS and CDR2 SASEGT. The DNA of the CDR3 is TGTGCCAGCAACCCAGGGCCCTACGAGCAGTACTTC. Translation gives CASNPGPYEQYF.

V is TRBV27 and J is TRBJ2-7, with D unclear. CDR1 MNHEY and CDR2 SMNVEV come from the germline V gene (reference sequence). V was cut by 5 bases and J by 3 bases, with 5 bases left in between. This CDR3 is built from 11 residues. For the CDR3, the DNA is TGTGCCAGCAGTATCTACTACGAGCAGTACTTC. As protein: CASSIYYEQYF.

This chain links TRBV2 with TRBJ1-1; no reliable D call. Germline CDR1 is SNHLY and CDR2 is FYNNEI. The germline V and J ends were trimmed by 3 bases and 10 bases, with 12 bases remaining between them. The CDR3 sequence is 12 residues long. CDR3 region: CASSDGAGRAFF. The CDR3 DNA sequence: TGTGCCAGCAGTGATGGTGCTGGGAGAGCTTTCTTT.

V is TRBV14 and J is TRBJ2-7; 10 bases map to TRBD2. Germline CDR1 is SGHDN and CDR2 is FVKESK. Trimming took 8 bases from V and 7 from J; bases not matched to a gene: 8. CDR3 length equals 13 residues. The CDR3 bases are TGTGCCAGCCGGCTAGCGGGAGCGTGGGAGCAGTACTTC. Translation: CASRLAGAWEQYF. Full variable domain (missing parts from reference TRBV14 and TRBJ2-7): EAGVTQFPSHSVIEKGQTVTLRCDPISGHDNLYWYRRVMGKEIKFLLHFVKESKQDESGMPNNRFLAERTGGTYSTLKVQPAELEDSGVYFCASRLAGAWEQYFGPGTRLTVT.

This clone showed up just once. This chain links TRBV5-6 with TRBJ2-3, with D possibly TRBD1 on 6 matching bases. V lost 1 base, J lost 7 bases, and 13 bases lay in between. This CDR3 region has 14 residues. Germline CDR1 and CDR2: SGHDT and YYEEEE. This chain's CDR3 is CASSLYRDQNTQYF. The CDR3 nucleotides are TGTGCCAGCAGCTTGTACAGGGATCAAAATACGCAGTATTTT.

The chain has TRBV6-6 and TRBJ1-4; D unresolved. Trimming left V 1 base short and J 8 bases short, with 8 bases between. The CDR3 is 13 residues long. Germline V gives CDR1 MNHNY, CDR2 SVGAGI (reference sequence). CDR3 residues: CASSYWEVEKLFF. CDR3 DNA sequence: TGTGCCAGCAGTTACTGGGAGGTCGAAAAACTGTTTTTT.

V and J are TRBV30 and TRBJ2-3, with TRBD2 identical over 11 bases. V was pared by 1 base and J by 9 bases, with 3 bases of the junction left unmatched. The CDR3 sequence is 13 residues long. Germline CDR1 and CDR2: GTSNPN and SVGIG (reference sequence). Here the CDR3 reads CAWSASGRYTQYF. CDR3 nucleotide sequence: TGTGCCTGGAGTGCTAGCGGGAGGTACACGCAGTATTTT. Full variable domain (rest looked up from reference TRBV30 and TRBJ2-3): SQTIHQWPATLVQPVGSPLSLECTVEGTSNPNLYWYRQAAGRGLQLLFYSVGIGQISSEVPQNLSASRPQDRQFILSSKKLLLSDSGFYLCAWSASGRYTQYFGPGTRLTVL.

A few counts support this clone. The chain recombines TRBV6-1 with TRBJ2-3; D might be TRBD2 (5 bases). The length of the CDR3 is 13 residues. The V end lost 2 bases, the J end lost 4 bases, and 7 bases lay between the germline ends. Germline lookup yields CDR1 MNHNS and CDR2 SASEGT. This chain's CDR3 is CASSEMGADTQYF. The CDR3 DNA reads as TGTGCCAGCAGTGAAATGGGAGCAGATACGCAGTATTTT.

This clone showed up just once. CDR3 region: CASSLSYGGGARQPQHF. CDR3 in DNA: TGTGCCAGCAGCTTGTCATACGGCGGGGGGGCGCGTCAGCCCCAGCATTTT. This rearrangement joins TRBV5-6 to TRBJ1-5, with D perhaps TRBD1 (6 bases). The V and J ends lost 1 base and 6 bases respectively, with 20 bases between them. CDR1 and CDR2 from the germline V gene are SGHDT and YYEEEE. The CDR3 consists of 17 residues.

The genes are TRBV30 and TRBJ2-7; TRBD2 aligns across 7 bases. CDR1 is GTSNPN, CDR2 SVGIG, per germline (reference sequence). This CDR3 comprises 13 residues. J was trimmed by 4 bases and V by 5 bases; bases with no gene match: 8. CDR3 in DNA: TGTGCCTGGGCAAGCGGGAACAGTTACGAGCAGTACTTC. The encoded protein is CAWASGNSYEQYF.

This clone was detected only once. This sequence joins TRBV4-1 and TRBJ2-3, with 10 nucleotides matching TRBD2. Trimming removed 3 bases from V and 1 base from J; junction bases left unmatched: 4. The V gene's germline CDR1 is MGHRA and CDR2 YSYEKL. CDR3 length equals 16 residues. For the CDR3, the DNA is TGCGCCAGCAGCCACCCTAGCGGGAGTGGCACAGATACGCAGTATTTT. It is translated as CASSHPSGSGTDTQYF.

The chain combines TRBV7-2 with TRBJ1-2; D not certain. Trimming shortened V by 1 base and J by 2 bases, and 5 bases separated the two germline ends. Germline V gene data show CDR1 as SGHTA and CDR2 as FQGNSA. The CDR3 spans 13 residues. The chain's CDR3 is CASSLVGNYGYTF. CDR3 bases: TGTGCCAGCAGCTTAGTTGGCAACTATGGCTACACCTTC.

This clone appeared once. The CDR3 nucleotides are TGTGCCAGCAGTTTCCCCCCCACCTACAATGAGCAGTTCTTC. This translates into CASSFPPTYNEQFF. J is TRBJ2-1 and V is TRBV27; D gene uncertain. V was clipped by 3 bases and J by 2 bases, with 8 bases between them. Germline V gene data show CDR1 as MNHEY and CDR2 as SMNVEV (reference sequence). The CDR3 runs 14 residues.

The V gene is TRBV30, the J gene TRBJ1-2, with unresolved D. The CDR3 consists of 14 residues. Looked up from germline, CDR1 is GTSNPN and CDR2 is SVGIG (reference sequence). Trimming left V 4 bases short and J 0 bases short, with 12 bases between. CDR3 in amino acids: CAWNGLQTNYGYTF. The DNA of the CDR3 is TGTGCCTGGAACGGACTACAAACTAACTATGGCTACACCTTC.

J is TRBJ2-3 and V is TRBV5-1; TRBD2 might be the D (6 bases). The CDR3 contains 15 residues. Trimming stripped 0 bases from V and 2 bases from J, with 10 bases between. Germline values: CDR1 SGHRS, CDR2 YFSETQ. The CDR3 DNA follows: TGCGCCAGCAGCTTGGAGGGAGGCTACACAGATACGCAGTATTTT. Translating gives CASSLEGGYTDTQYF. The full variable domain, rest sourced from reference TRBV5-1 and TRBJ2-3, is KAGVTQTPRYLIKTRGQQVTLSCSPISGHRSVSWYQQTPGQGLQFLFEYFSETQRNKGNFPGRFSGRQFSNSRSEMNVSTLELGDSALYLCASSLEGGYTDTQYFGPGTRLTVL.

This clone showed up just once. The chain has TRBV4-1 and TRBJ1-5; D not certain. The germline CDR1 and CDR2 sequences are MGHRA and YSYEKL. CDR3 size: 17 residues. V shed 0 bases and J shed 4 bases, with 16 bases lying between them. CDR3 amino acids: CASSQDSGRWGNQPQHF. DNA for the CDR3: TGCGCCAGCAGCCAAGATTCGGGAAGGTGGGGAAATCAGCCCCAGCATTTT.

The rearrangement uses TRBV7-3 and TRBJ1-2; perhaps TRBD1 as D (6 bases). Germline CDR1 reads SGHTA; CDR2 reads FQGTGA. The CDR3 has 14 residues. Trimming took off 4 bases at V and 7 bases at J, with 16 bases between the two ends. CDR3 sequence (DNA): TGTGCCAGCAGCTCCCCAGACAGGTCGGTTGGCTACACCTTC. Translation: CASSSPDRSVGYTF.

V is TRBV28 and J is TRBJ2-7; D is perhaps TRBD2 (7 bases). The germline V gene has CDR1 MDHEN and CDR2 SYDVKM. The V and J ends lost 7 bases and 4 bases respectively, with 14 bases between them. The CDR3 totals 13 residues. The CDR3 here is CASMGGAIYEQYF. The CDR3 nucleotides are TGTGCCAGCATGGGGGGGGCGATTTACGAGCAGTACTTC.

This sequence joins TRBV7-2 and TRBJ2-1; no definite D call. Trimming pared 5 bases from V and 6 bases from J, leaving 14 bases between. The germline gives CDR1 SGHTA, CDR2 FQGNSA. The CDR3 loop spans 14 amino acids. The DNA for the CDR3 is TGTGCCAGCAGCCGAAGCCTTCGGAGCAATGAGCAGTTCTTC. Amino acids: CASSRSLRSNEQFF.

The V call is TRBV28, the J call TRBJ1-5; possible D gene TRBD1, 5 bases. Germline-derived CDR1 and CDR2 are MDHEN and SYDVKM. This CDR3 is 14 amino acids long. V lost 3 bases and J 5 bases, leaving 11 bases between the germline ends. The CDR3: CASSFGGGYQPQHF. DNA for the CDR3: TGTGCCAGCAGTTTCGGGGGAGGCTATCAGCCCCAGCATTTT.

The CDR3 loop is CASSPGTSGNSGANVLTF. The DNA for the CDR3 is TGCGCCAGCAGCCCCGGGACTAGCGGGAACTCTGGGGCCAACGTCCTGACTTTC. This sequence joins TRBV5-1 and TRBJ2-6, with 13 positions matching TRBD2. This CDR3 contains 18 residues. Per the germline V gene, CDR1 is SGHRS and CDR2 is YFSETQ. Germline trimming cut 4 bases from V and 0 bases from J; bases unmatched to any gene: 4.

This chain uses TRBV7-9 with TRBJ1-1; D remains ambiguous. Germline-derived CDR1 and CDR2 are SEHNR and FQNEAQ (reference sequence). With 6 bases removed from V and 5 bases from J, the gap between germline ends came to 7 bases. The CDR3 runs 11 residues. Here the CDR3 reads CASSLRTEAFF. The CDR3 bases are TGTGCCAGCAGTTTGCGAACTGAAGCTTTCTTT.

The chain is built from TRBV12-5 and TRBJ2-1, with 11 positions matching TRBD2. The CDR3 runs to 18 residues. Trimming took 1 base from V and 9 from J; bases not matched to a gene: 14. Germline assignment: CDR1 LGHNT and CDR2 FRNRAP. The CDR3 nucleotides read TGTGCTAGTGGTTTGGCGTTGGGTACTAGCGGGGGAGAGAGTGAGCAGTTCTTC. Encoded protein: CASGLALGTSGGESEQFF. Variable domain in full (rest from reference TRBV12-5 and TRBJ2-1): DARVTQTPRHKVTEMGQEVTMRCQPILGHNTVFWYRQTMMQGLELLAYFRNRAPLDDSGMPKDRFSAEMPDATLATLKIQPSEPRDSAVYFCASGLALGTSGGESEQFFGPGTRLTVL.

The gene calls are TRBV7-9 and TRBJ1-1; the D is unclear. The CDR3 is 16 amino acids. The germline gives CDR1 SEHNR, CDR2 FQNEAQ (reference sequence). Deletions cut 5 bases from V and 3 bases from J, with 19 bases between. This chain's CDR3 is CASSLPPGGKDTEAFF. The CDR3 DNA follows: TGTGCCAGCAGCCTCCCCCCCGGCGGGAAGGACACTGAAGCTTTCTTT. The full variable domain, its missing parts supplied by reference TRBV7-9 and TRBJ1-1, is DTGVSQNPRHKITKRGQNVTFRCDPISEHNRLYWYRQTLGQGPEFLTYFQNEAQLEKSRLLSDRFSAERPKGSFSTLEIQRTEQGDSAMYLCASSLPPGGKDTEAFFGQGTRLTVV.

This chain links TRBV19 with TRBJ2-7, with TRBD1 identical over 8 bases. CDR3 size: 14 residues. CDR1 and CDR2 (germline): LNHDA, SQIVND (reference sequence). Trimming at V came to 3 bases and at J to 1 base, leaving 2 bases not matched to a gene. The CDR3 loop reads CASSIRGPSYEQYF. The CDR3 DNA reads as TGTGCCAGTAGTATCAGGGGGCCATCCTACGAGCAGTACTTC.